This T cell receptor (beta chain) was observed in a study of read filtering for tumor transcriptome and immune sequencing. Background on the study: Revised staging placed 8 or 9 patients in R-ISS I, roughly 16 in II, about 7 in III.

Molecular barcoded adaptors covering alpha/delta and beta/gamma chains were used on 400 to 450 ng RNA. Using its own MiXCR run on the reads, TCRdb lists one record per CDR3 protein. The sample has under 7,000 distinct CDR3 sequences, 21% seen once. With regard to this clonotype: Its antigen is unidentified.

Whole-study findings and limits: IR-seq and RNA-seq agreed better without single-read clonotypes.

Germline V gene lookup returns CDR1 DFQATT and CDR2 SNEGSKA (reference sequence). The CDR3 extends over 14 amino acids. The ends were cut back, 0 bases at V and 9 bases at J, with 16 bases in the middle. The source of this sequence is a donor aged 40 or over with multiple myeloma. The chain is built from TRBV20-1 and TRBJ2-3; D may be TRBD2 (6 bases). Input material: a population of CD138-negative cells sorted from bone marrow. CDR3 nucleotides: TGCAGTGCTAGAGATGACGGGAGCTATGGAACGCAGTATTTT. Its translation is CSARDDGSYGTQYF.